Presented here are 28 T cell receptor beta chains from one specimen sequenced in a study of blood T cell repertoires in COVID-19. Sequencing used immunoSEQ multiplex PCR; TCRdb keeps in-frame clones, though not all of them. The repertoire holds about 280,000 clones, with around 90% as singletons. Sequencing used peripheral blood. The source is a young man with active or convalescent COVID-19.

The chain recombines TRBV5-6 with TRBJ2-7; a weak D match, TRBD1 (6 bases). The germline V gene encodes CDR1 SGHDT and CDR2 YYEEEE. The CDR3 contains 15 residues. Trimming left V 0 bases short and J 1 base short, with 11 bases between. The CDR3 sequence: CASSLAHRDSYEQYF. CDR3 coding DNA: TGTGCCAGCAGCTTGGCCCACAGGGATTCCTACGAGCAGTACTTC.

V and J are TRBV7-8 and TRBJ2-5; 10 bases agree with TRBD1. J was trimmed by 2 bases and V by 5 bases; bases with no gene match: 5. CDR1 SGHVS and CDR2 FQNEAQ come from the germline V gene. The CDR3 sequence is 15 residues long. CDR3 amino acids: CASSHWTGGQETQYF. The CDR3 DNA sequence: TGTGCCAGCAGCCACTGGACAGGGGGGCAAGAGACCCAGTACTTC.

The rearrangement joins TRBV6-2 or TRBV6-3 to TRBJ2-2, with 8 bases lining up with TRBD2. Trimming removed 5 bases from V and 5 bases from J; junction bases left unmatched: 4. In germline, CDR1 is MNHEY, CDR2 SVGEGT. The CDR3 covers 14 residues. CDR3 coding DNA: TGTGCCAGCAGTCCGGGGGGGGAAACCGGGGAGCTGTTTTTT. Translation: CASSPGGETGELFF.

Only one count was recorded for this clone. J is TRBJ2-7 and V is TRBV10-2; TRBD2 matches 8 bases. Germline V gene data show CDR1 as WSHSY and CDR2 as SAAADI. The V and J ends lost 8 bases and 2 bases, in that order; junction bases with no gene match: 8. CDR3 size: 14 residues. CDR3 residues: CASRFSSGPYEQYF. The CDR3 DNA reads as TGCGCCAGCCGATTTTCTAGCGGGCCCTACGAGCAGTACTTC.

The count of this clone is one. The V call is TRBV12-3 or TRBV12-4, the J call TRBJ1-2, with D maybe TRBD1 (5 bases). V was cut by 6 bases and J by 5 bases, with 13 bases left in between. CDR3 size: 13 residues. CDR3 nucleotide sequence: TGTGCCAGCAGGACAGACCTGGGATATGGCTACACCTTC. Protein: CASRTDLGYGYTF.

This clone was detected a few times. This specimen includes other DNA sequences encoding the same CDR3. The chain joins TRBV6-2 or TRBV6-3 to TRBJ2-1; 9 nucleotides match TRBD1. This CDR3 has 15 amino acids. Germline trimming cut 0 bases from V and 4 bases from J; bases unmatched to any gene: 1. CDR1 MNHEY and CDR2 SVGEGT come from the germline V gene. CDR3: CASSYSGTGYNEQFF. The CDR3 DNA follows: TGTGCCAGCAGTTACTCCGGGACAGGGTACAATGAGCAGTTCTTC.

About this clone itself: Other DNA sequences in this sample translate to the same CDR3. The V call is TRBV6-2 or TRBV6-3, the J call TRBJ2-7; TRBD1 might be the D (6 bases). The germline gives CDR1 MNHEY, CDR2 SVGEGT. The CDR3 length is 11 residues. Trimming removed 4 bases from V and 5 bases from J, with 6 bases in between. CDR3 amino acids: CASSSGDEQYF. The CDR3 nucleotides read TGTGCCAGCAGTTCAGGGGACGAGCAGTACTTC.

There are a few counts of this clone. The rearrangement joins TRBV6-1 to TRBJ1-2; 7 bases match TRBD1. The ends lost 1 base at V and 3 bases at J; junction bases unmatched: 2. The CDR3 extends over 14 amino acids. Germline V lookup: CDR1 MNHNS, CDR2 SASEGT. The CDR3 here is CASSEGDRDYGYTF. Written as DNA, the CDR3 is TGTGCCAGCAGTGAAGGAGACAGGGACTATGGCTACACCTTC.

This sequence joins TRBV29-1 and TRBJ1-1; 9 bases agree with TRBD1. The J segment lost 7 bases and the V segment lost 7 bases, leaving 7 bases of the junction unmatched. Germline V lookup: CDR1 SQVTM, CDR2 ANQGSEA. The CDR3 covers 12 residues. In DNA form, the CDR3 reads TGCAGCGCTTTACAGGGGGCTAATGAAGCTTTCTTT. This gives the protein CSALQGANEAFF.

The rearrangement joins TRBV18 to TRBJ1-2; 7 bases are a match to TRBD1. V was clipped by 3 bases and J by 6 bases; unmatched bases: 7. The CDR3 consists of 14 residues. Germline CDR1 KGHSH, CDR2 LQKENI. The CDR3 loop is CASSPSDRENGYTF. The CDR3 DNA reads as TGTGCCAGCTCACCCTCCGACAGGGAAAATGGCTACACCTTC.

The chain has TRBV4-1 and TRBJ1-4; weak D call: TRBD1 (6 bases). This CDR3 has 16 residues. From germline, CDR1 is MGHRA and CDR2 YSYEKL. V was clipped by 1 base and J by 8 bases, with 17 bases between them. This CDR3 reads CASSQVIIGTKEKLFF. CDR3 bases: TGCGCCAGCAGCCAAGTAATTATAGGGACAAAGGAAAAACTGTTTTTT.

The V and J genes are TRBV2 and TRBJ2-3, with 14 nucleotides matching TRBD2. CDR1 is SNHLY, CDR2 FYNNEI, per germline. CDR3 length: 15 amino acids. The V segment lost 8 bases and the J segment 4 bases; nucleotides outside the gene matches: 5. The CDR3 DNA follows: TGTGCCAGCGGGGGACTAGCGGGGGTCTCAGATACGCAGTATTTT. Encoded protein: CASGGLAGVSDTQYF.

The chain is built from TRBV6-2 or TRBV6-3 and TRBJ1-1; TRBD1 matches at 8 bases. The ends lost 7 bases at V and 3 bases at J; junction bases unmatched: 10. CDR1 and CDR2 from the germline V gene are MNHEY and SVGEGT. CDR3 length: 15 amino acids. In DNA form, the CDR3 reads TGTGCCAGCAACCCGGACAGGGTCAGATACACTGAAGCTTTCTTT. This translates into CASNPDRVRYTEAFF.

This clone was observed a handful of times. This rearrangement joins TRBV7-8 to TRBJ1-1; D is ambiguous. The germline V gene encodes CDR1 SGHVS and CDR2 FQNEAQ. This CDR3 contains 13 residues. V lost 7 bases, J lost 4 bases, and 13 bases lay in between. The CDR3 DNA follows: TGTGCCAGCAAAGGGCGGGTGAGCACTGAAGCTTTCTTT. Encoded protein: CASKGRVSTEAFF.

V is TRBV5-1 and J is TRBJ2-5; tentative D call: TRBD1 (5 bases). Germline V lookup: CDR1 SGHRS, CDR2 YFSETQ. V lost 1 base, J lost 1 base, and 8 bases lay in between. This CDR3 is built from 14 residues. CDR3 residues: CASSLTGFQETQYF. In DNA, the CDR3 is TGCGCCAGCAGCTTGACAGGTTTCCAAGAGACCCAGTACTTC.

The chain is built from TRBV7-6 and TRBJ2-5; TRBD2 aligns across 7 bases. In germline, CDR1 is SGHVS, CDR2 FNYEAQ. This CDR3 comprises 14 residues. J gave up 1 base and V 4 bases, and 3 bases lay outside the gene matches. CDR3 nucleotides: TGTGCCAGCAGCTCCCTAGCGGTCCAAGAGACCCAGTACTTC. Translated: CASSSLAVQETQYF.

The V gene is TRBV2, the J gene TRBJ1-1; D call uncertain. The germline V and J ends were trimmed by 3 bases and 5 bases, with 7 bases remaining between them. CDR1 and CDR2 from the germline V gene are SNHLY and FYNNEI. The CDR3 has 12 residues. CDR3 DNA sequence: TGTGCCAGCAGTGATTTCGGGACTGAAGCTTTCTTT. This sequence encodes CASSDFGTEAFF.

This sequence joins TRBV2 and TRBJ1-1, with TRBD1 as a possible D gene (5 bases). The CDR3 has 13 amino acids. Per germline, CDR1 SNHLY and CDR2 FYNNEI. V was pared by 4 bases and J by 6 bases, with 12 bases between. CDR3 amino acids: CASSVTRDSEAFF. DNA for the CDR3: TGTGCCAGCAGTGTTACCAGGGACTCTGAAGCTTTCTTT.

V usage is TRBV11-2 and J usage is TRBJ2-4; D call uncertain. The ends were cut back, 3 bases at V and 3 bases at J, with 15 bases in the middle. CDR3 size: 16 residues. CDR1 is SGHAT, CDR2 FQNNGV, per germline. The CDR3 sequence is CASSFHQEKGKNIQYF. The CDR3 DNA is TGTGCCAGCAGCTTCCACCAGGAAAAAGGCAAAAACATTCAGTACTTC.

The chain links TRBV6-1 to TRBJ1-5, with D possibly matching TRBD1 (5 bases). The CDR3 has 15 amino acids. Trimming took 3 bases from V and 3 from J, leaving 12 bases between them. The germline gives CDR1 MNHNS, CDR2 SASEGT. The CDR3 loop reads CASSEIPGSNQPQHF. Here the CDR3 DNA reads TGTGCCAGCAGTGAGATCCCAGGGTCCAATCAGCCCCAGCATTTT.

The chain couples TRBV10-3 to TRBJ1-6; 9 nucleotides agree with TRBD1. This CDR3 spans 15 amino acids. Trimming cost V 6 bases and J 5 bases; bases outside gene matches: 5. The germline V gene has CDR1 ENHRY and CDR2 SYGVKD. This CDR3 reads CAIRPGQGDNSPLHF. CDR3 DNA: TGTGCCATCAGACCGGGACAGGGCGATAATTCACCCCTCCACTTT.

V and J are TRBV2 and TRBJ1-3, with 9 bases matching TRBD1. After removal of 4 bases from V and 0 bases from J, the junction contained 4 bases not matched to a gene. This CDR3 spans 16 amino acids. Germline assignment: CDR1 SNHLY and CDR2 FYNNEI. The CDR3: CASSAGGQGSGNTIYF. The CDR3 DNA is TGTGCCAGCAGTGCGGGGGGACAGGGCTCTGGAAACACCATATATTTT. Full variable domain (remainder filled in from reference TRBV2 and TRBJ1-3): EPEVTQTPSHQVTQMGQEVILRCVPISNHLYFYWYRQILGQKVEFLVSFYNNEISEKSEIFDDQFSVERPDGSNFTLKIRSTKLEDSAMYFCASSAGGQGSGNTIYFGEGSWLTVV.

This chain's CDR3 is CASSPSVTGAKNIQYF. CDR3 nucleotides: TGTGCCAGCAGCCCGTCAGTGACAGGTGCCAAAAACATTCAGTACTTC. The chain combines TRBV3-1 (or the pseudogene TRBV3-2) with TRBJ2-4; weak D call: TRBD1 (6 bases). The CDR3 covers 16 residues. Germline V gene data show CDR1 as LGHDT and CDR2 as YNNKEL (reference sequence). V lost 4 bases and J 1 base, leaving 14 bases between the germline ends.

The chain's CDR3 is CASSLTLPDLKGDRSNQPQHF. CDR3 nucleotide sequence: TGTGCCAGCAGCTTAACTCTCCCGGACTTAAAGGGGGACCGAAGCAATCAGCCCCAGCATTTT. V and J are TRBV7-6 and TRBJ1-5; maybe TRBD1 (6 bases). The CDR3 totals 21 residues. In germline, CDR1 is SGHVS, CDR2 FNYEAQ. Trimming left V 2 bases short and J 1 base short, with 27 bases between.

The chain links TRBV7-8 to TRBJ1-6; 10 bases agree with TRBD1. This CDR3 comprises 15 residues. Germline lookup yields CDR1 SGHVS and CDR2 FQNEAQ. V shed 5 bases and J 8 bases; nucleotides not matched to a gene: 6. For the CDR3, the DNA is TGTGCCAGCAGCACCCGGGACAGGGGAGATTCACCCCTCCACTTT. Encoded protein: CASSTRDRGDSPLHF.

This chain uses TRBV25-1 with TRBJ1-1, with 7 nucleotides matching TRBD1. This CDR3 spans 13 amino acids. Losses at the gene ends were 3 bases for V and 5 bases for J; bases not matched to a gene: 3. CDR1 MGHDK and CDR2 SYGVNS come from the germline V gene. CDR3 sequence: CASSDGRGTEAFF. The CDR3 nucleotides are TGTGCCAGCAGTGACGGCAGGGGGACTGAAGCTTTCTTT. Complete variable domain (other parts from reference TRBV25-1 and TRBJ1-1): EADIYQTPRYLVIGTGKKITLECSQTMGHDKMYWYQQDPGMELHLIHYSYGVNSTEKGDLSSESTVSRIRTEHFPLTLESARPSHTSQYLCASSDGRGTEAFFGQGTRLTVV.

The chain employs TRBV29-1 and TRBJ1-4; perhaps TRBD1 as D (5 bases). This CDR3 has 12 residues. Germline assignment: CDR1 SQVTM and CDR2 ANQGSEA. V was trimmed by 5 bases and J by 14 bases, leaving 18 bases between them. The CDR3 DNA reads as TGCAGCGTTCGGGAGCTAACAGGAGGTCTGTTTTTT. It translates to CSVRELTGGLFF. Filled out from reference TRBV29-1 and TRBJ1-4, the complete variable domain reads SAVISQKPSRDICQRGTSLTIQCQVDSQVTMMFWYRQQPGQSLTLIATANQGSEATYESGFVIDKFPISRPNLTFSTLTVSNMSPEDSSIYLCSVRELTGGLFFGSGTQLSVL.

The CDR3 nucleotides are TGTGCCAGCAGCGTAGGGGACAGGAGCTATGGCTACACCTTC. It yields the protein CASSVGDRSYGYTF. This chain connects TRBV9 to TRBJ1-2; 8 positions agree with TRBD1. With V trimmed by 0 bases and J by 4 bases, 2 bases remained unmatched. CDR3 length: 14 residues. Per the germline V gene, CDR1 is SGDLS and CDR2 is YYNGEE.